This TCR beta chain stems from a study of cytomegalovirus exposure and HLA in healthy donors. The study, taken as a whole, reports: As was reported, the classifier diagnosed cytomegalovirus status with high specificity and sensitivity. Testing in vitro showed a few CMV-associated chains specific for CMV antigens. A later analysis, which compared TCR beta chains of equal frequency, found the HLA-associated ones more clonally expanded. Likely technical artifact: a cluster of highly shared sequence variants.

The sample holds a few counts of this clone. No antigen is known for it. Between the trimmed V and J ends, which lost 2 bases and 5 bases, there was a span of 12 bases. CDR3 length: 15 residues. Germline V lookup: CDR1 MDHEN, CDR2 SYDVKM. It was with 60 Vbeta and 13 Jbeta primers that the PCR ran. Libraries were prepared by immunoSEQ multiplex PCR; TCRdb keeps only in-frame clonotypes and omits some of them. The table lists roughly 80,000 clones, 60% to 75% of them singletons, with 15% to 20% in the top ten. The receptor was isolated from a woman aged 40 to 49 in good health and CMV-seropositive. The V gene is TRBV28, the J gene TRBJ2-2, with unresolved D. Material: PBMCs. Here the CDR3 reads CASSLGFERTGELFF. The CDR3 nucleotides read TGTGCCAGCAGTTTAGGTTTTGAGAGGACCGGGGAGCTGTTTTTT.